These 10 T cell receptor beta chains came from one sample sequenced in a study of blood T cell repertoires in COVID-19 (dated by TCRdb to the early 2020s). Library preparation was by the immunoSEQ multiplex PCR assay. As stored in TCRdb, this immuneACCESS dataset retains in-frame rearrangements with V and J assigned. A fraction of the clones does not appear; measured against another copy, unresolved V genes explain less than half of the discrepancy, and the remainder lacks a known reason. The table for this sample lists 350,000 or so clones; around 83% of them were counted only once. The ten most abundant clones make up 2.5% to 3.5% of the sample. The sample consisted of peripheral blood. These receptors originate from a man in his thirties or forties with active or convalescent COVID-19.

The chain carries TRBV6-2 or TRBV6-3 and TRBJ1-1; D ambiguous. Per the germline V gene, CDR1 is MNHEY and CDR2 is SVGEGT. The V and J ends lost 2 bases and 0 bases respectively, with 10 bases between them. The CDR3 runs to 15 residues. The CDR3 reads CASSYGRFMNTEAFF. The CDR3 coding sequence is TGTGCCAGCAGTTACGGGAGGTTCATGAACACTGAAGCTTTCTTT.

The chain has TRBV5-5 and TRBJ2-7; tentatively, D is TRBD1 (6 bases). V lost 0 bases and J lost 3, with 13 bases in between. Germline loops: CDR1 SGHKS, CDR2 YYEKEE (reference sequence). This CDR3 has 15 residues. The CDR3 loop reads CASSLASGEIYEQYF. CDR3 DNA: TGTGCCAGCAGCTTGGCCTCAGGGGAAATCTACGAGCAGTACTTC. Combining the CDR3 with reference TRBV5-5 and TRBJ2-7 gives the whole variable domain DAGVTQSPTHLIKTRGQQVTLRCSPISGHKSVSWYQQVLGQGPQFIFQYYEKEERGRGNFPDRFSARQFPNYSSELNVNALLLGDSALYLCASSLASGEIYEQYFGPGTRLTVT.

The chain joins TRBV5-8 to TRBJ2-3; D is ambiguous. The CDR3 contains 14 residues. The germline CDR1 and CDR2 sequences are SGHTS and YDEGEE. The V gene lost 1 base and the J gene lost 4 bases, with 10 bases spanning the gap. The CDR3 DNA follows: TGTGCCAGCAGCTTGTCGTCGGAGCCAGATACGCAGTATTTT. It codes for CASSLSSEPDTQYF.

The V and J genes are TRBV7-9 and TRBJ2-1, with 13 nucleotides matching TRBD2. There are 15 residues in the CDR3. The V gene's germline CDR1 is SEHNR and CDR2 FQNEAQ (reference sequence). The junction had 5 bases not matched to a gene; V was cut back by 2 bases and J by 10 bases. The CDR3 loop reads CASSLTGTSGNEQFF. The DNA of the CDR3 is TGTGCCAGCAGCTTAACGGGGACTAGCGGGAACGAGCAGTTCTTC.

This rearrangement joins TRBV7-9 to TRBJ1-6; the D gene is possibly TRBD1 (5 bases). The CDR3 has 13 amino acids. Trimming took off 1 base at V and 12 bases at J, with 10 bases between the two ends. Germline loops: CDR1 SEHNR, CDR2 FQNEAQ (reference sequence). CDR3 sequence (DNA): TGTGCCAGCAGCTTAGGGGGCGAGGAACCCCTCCACTTT. Translated: CASSLGGEEPLHF.

The chain carries TRBV5-8 and TRBJ1-1; D is perhaps TRBD1 (6 bases). The V and J ends lost 4 bases and 0 bases respectively, with 16 bases between them. The CDR3 runs 16 residues. CDR1 SGHTS and CDR2 YDEGEE come from the germline V gene. In nucleotides, the CDR3 is TGTGCCAGCAGCCTGGACAGCCCTCTGATGAACACTGAAGCTTTCTTT. Its protein is CASSLDSPLMNTEAFF.

The rearrangement joins TRBV25-1 to TRBJ1-3; 8 bases fit TRBD1. CDR3 length equals 16 residues. The V gene end was trimmed by 3 bases and the J gene end by 6 bases; junction bases not matched to a gene: 10. Germline values: CDR1 MGHDK, CDR2 SYGVNS. CDR3 sequence (DNA): TGTGCCAGCAGTGAGGTGACAGGGGAGCGAAAAAACACCATATATTTT. This gives the protein CASSEVTGERKNTIYF.

At least ten counts were recorded for this clone. The V call is TRBV5-1, the J call TRBJ2-7; 9 bases match TRBD2. V was clipped by 2 bases and J by 3 bases; unmatched bases: 6. The CDR3 extends over 15 amino acids. Germline CDR1 and CDR2: SGHRS and YFSETQ. CDR3 DNA: TGCGCCAGCAGCTTAACCGCGGGAGGGTACTACGAGCAGTACTTC. This encodes CASSLTAGGYYEQYF.

The genes are TRBV6-2 or TRBV6-3 and TRBJ2-7, with 14 bases matching TRBD2. V shed 4 bases and J 2 bases; nucleotides not matched to a gene: 7. The CDR3 is 17 residues long. Germline CDR1 reads MNHEY; CDR2 reads SVGEGT. CDR3 DNA sequence: TGTGCCAGCAGTTCCGGACTAGCGGGGGGCTCAGCCTACGAGCAGTACTTC. This gives the protein CASSSGLAGGSAYEQYF.

The J gene is TRBJ2-1, the V gene TRBV30; D possibly corresponds to TRBD2 (6 bases). CDR3 length: 13 residues. The germline gives CDR1 GTSNPN, CDR2 SVGIG (reference sequence). Trimming stripped 8 bases from V and 5 bases from J, with 16 bases between. CDR3 in DNA: TGTGCCCGGGAGAGGGACTGGGACAATGAGCAGTTCTTC. It translates to CARERDWDNEQFF.